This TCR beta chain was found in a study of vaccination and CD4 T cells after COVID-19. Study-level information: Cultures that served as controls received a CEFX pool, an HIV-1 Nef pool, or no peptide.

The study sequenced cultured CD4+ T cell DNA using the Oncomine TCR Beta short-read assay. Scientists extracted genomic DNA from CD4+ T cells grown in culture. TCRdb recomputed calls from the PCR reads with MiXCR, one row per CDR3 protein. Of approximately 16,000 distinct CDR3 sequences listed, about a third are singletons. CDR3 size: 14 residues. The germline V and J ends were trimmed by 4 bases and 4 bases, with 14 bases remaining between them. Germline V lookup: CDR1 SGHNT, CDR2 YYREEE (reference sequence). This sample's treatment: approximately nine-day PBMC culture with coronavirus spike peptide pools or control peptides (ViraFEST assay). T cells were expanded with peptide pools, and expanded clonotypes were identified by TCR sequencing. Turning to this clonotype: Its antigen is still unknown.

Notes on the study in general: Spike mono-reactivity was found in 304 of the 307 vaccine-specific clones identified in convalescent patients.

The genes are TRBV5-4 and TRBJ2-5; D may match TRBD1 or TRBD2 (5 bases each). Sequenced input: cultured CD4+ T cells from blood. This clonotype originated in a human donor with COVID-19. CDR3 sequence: CASSLIRDRETQYF. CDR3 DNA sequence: TGTGCCAGCAGCCTGATACGGGACCGAGAGACCCAGTACTTC. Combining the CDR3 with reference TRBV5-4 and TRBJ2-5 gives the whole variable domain ETGVTQSPTHLIKTRGQQVTLRCSSQSGHNTVSWYQQALGQGPQFIFQYYREEENGRGNFPPRFSGLQFPNYSSELNVNALELDDSALYLCASSLIRDRETQYFGPGTRLLVL.